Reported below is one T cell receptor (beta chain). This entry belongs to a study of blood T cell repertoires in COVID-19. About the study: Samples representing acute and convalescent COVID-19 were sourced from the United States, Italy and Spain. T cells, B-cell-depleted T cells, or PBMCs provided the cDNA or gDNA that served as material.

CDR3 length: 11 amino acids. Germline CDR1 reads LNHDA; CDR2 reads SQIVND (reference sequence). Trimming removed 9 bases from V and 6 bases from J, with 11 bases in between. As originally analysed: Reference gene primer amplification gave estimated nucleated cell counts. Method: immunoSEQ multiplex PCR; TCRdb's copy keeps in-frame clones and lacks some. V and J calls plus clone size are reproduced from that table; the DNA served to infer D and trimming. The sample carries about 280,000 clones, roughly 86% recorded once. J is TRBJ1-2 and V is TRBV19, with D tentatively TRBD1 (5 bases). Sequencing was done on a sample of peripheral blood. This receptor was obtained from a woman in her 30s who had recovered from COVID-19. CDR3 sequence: CASVRGDGYTF. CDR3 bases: TGTGCCAGCGTTAGGGGCGATGGCTACACCTTC.